A selection of T cell receptor beta chains follows, all from one sample in a study of blood T cell repertoires in COVID-19. Sequenced by immunoSEQ multiplex PCR; TCRdb stores in-frame clones only, minus some. The sample shows tens of thousands of clones, less than 90% of them seen only once. Sample: peripheral blood. The receptors here all came from a human donor with active COVID-19. The donor label of this sample is uncertain. Both conserved end residues are part of each CDR3. Fields, in order: J gene, V gene, CDR3 protein.

TRBJ2-5	TRBV5-1	CASSLEAGQETQYF
TRBJ1-5	TRBV3-1/TRBV3-2	CASSRGVSQPQHF
TRBJ2-7	TRBV11-2	CASSLGLAFYEQYF
TRBJ2-7	TRBV7-9	CASSFYRGPGEQYF
TRBJ2-7	TRBV6-5	CASSYSSQGGGYEQYF
TRBJ1-6	TRBV11-2	CASSFTGTNNSPLHF
TRBJ2-7	TRBV4-1	CASSQDLKQGVYEQYF
TRBJ2-1	TRBV27	CASRDPRDSASYNEQFF
TRBJ1-5	TRBV18	CASSLQGKSNQPQHF
TRBJ2-3	TRBV6-5	CASSYTGTQYF
TRBJ1-2	TRBV7-9	CASSSITGNNYGYTF
TRBJ2-2	TRBV5-1	CASTTSGGPNTGELFF
TRBJ2-5	TRBV28	CASREGGYQETQYF
TRBJ2-7	TRBV6-5	CASSYSRDRGHEQYF
TRBJ2-1	TRBV5-1	CASSLLSGAEGNEQFF
TRBJ2-7	TRBV6-6	CASSYLPGVDEQYF
TRBJ2-5	TRBV11-2	CASSPSLTSQETQYF
TRBJ1-2	TRBV3-1/TRBV3-2	CASSQATSGLGYGYTF
TRBJ2-7	TRBV13	CASSLRGGTSGSYEQYF
TRBJ1-3	TRBV7-5	CARSLHTVSGNTIYF
TRBJ2-3	TRBV24-1	CATASGLAGTDTQYF
TRBJ2-7	TRBV19	CARTVSGGSSYEQYF